The present T cell receptor (beta chain) was sequenced within a study of cytotoxic CD8 clonotypes in ibrutinib-treated CLL. Here immunoSEQ multiplex PCR was the method, and the copy in TCRdb shows in-frame clones only, minus some. Of about 160,000 clones in the sample, roughly 80% were seen once. In germline, CDR1 is MNHEY, CDR2 SVGAGI. V lost 4 bases and J lost 7, with 7 bases in between. The length of the CDR3 is 11 residues. The TCR was taken from a human donor with chronic lymphocytic leukemia. Sequencing was performed on PBMCs, taken after 12 months of ibrutinib treatment. The V and J genes are TRBV6-5 and TRBJ1-1; TRBD1 might be the D (5 bases). CDR3 protein: CASSSTGEAFF. The CDR3 DNA reads TGTGCCAGCAGTTCTACAGGTGAAGCTTTCTTT.